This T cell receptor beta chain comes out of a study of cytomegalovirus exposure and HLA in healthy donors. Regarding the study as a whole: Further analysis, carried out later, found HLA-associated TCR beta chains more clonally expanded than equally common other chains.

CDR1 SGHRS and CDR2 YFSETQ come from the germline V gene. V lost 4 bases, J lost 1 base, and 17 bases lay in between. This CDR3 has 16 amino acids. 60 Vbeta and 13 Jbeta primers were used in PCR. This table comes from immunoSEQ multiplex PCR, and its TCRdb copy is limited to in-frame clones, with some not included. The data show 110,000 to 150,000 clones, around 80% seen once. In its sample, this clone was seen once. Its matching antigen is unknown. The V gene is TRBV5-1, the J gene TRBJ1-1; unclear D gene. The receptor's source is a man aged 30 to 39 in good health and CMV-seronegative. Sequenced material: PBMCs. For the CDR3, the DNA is TGCGCCAGCAGCCCTATGGGGAGCAGCACGAACACTGAAGCTTTCTTT. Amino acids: CASSPMGSSTNTEAFF.